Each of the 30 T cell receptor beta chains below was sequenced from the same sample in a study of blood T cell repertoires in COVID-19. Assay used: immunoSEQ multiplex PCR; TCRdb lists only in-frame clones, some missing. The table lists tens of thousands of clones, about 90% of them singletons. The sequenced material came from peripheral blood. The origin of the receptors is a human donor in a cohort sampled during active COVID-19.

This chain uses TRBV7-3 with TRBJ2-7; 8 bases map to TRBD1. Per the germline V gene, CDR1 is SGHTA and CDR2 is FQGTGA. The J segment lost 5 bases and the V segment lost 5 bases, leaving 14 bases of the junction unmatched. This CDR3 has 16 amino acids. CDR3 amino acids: CASSPGQGLHRDEQYF. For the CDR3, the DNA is TGTGCCAGCAGCCCCGGACAGGGCCTTCATAGGGACGAGCAGTACTTC. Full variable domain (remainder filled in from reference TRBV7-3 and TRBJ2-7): GAGVSQTPSNKVTEKGKYVELRCDPISGHTALYWYRQSLGQGPEFLIYFQGTGAADDSGLPNDRFFAVRPEGSVSTLKIQRTERGDSAVYLCASSPGQGLHRDEQYFGPGTRLTVT.

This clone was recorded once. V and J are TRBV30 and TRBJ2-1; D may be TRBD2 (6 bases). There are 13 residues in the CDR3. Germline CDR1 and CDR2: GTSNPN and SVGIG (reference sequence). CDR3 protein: CASSSGAYNEQFF. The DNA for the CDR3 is TGTGCTTCCAGTTCGGGGGCCTACAATGAGCAGTTCTTC.

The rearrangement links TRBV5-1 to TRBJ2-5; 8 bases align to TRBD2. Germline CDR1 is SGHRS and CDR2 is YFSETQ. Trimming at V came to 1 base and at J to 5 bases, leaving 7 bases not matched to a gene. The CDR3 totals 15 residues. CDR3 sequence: CASSLSQREWETQYF. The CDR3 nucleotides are TGCGCCAGCAGCTTGAGCCAGCGGGAGTGGGAGACCCAGTACTTC. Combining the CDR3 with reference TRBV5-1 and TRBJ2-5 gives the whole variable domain KAGVTQTPRYLIKTRGQQVTLSCSPISGHRSVSWYQQTPGQGLQFLFEYFSETQRNKGNFPGRFSGRQFSNSRSEMNVSTLELGDSALYLCASSLSQREWETQYFGPGTRLLVL.

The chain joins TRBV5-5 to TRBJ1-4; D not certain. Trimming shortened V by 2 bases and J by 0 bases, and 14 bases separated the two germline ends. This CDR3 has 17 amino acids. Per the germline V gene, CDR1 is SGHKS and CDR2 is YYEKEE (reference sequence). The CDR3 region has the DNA TGTGCCAGCAGCTTCCGTCAGGCGCTTGCAACTAATGAAAAACTGTTTTTT. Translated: CASSFRQALATNEKLFF.

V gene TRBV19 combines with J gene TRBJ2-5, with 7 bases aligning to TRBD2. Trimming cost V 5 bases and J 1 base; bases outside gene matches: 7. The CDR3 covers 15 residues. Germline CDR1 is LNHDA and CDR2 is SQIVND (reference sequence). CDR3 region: CASSLGGSSQETQYF. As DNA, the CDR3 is TGTGCCAGTAGTCTGGGCGGGAGTTCCCAAGAGACCCAGTACTTC.

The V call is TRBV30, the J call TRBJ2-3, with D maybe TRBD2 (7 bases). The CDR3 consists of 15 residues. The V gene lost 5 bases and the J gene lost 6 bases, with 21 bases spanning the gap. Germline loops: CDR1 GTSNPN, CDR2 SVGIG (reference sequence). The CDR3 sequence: CAWGYYGGPGDTQYF. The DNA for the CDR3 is TGTGCCTGGGGATACTACGGGGGGCCAGGGGATACGCAGTATTTT. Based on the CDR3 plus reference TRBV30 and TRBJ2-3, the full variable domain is SQTIHQWPATLVQPVGSPLSLECTVEGTSNPNLYWYRQAAGRGLQLLFYSVGIGQISSEVPQNLSASRPQDRQFILSSKKLLLSDSGFYLCAWGYYGGPGDTQYFGPGTRLTVL.

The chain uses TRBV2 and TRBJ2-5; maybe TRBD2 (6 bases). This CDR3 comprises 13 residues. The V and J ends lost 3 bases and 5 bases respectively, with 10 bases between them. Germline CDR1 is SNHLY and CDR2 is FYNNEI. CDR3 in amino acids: CASSDPGDETQYF. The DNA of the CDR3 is TGTGCCAGCAGTGATCCGGGAGATGAGACCCAGTACTTC.

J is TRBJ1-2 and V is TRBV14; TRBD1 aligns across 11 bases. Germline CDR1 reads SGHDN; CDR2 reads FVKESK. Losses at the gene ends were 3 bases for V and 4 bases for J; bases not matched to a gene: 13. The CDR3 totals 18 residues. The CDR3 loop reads CASSHYSGTGGSGYGYTF. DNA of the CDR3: TGTGCCAGCAGCCATTATTCCGGGACAGGGGGAAGTGGCTATGGCTACACCTTC.

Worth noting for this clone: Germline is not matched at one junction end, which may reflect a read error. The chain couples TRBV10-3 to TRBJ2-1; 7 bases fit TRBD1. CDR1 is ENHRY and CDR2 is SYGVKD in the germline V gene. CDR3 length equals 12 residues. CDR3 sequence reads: CAISLGQELQIF. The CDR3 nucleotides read TGTGCCATCAGCTTAGGACAGGAATTACAAATCTTC.

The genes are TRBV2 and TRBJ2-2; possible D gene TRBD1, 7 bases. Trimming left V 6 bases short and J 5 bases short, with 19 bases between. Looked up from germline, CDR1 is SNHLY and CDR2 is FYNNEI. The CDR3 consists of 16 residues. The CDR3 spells CASSRMEGAVTGELFF. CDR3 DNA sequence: TGTGCCAGCAGCCGAATGGAGGGGGCGGTTACCGGGGAGCTGTTTTTT. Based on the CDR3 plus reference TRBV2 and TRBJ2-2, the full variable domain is EPEVTQTPSHQVTQMGQEVILRCVPISNHLYFYWYRQILGQKVEFLVSFYNNEISEKSEIFDDQFSVERPDGSNFTLKIRSTKLEDSAMYFCASSRMEGAVTGELFFGEGSRLTVL.

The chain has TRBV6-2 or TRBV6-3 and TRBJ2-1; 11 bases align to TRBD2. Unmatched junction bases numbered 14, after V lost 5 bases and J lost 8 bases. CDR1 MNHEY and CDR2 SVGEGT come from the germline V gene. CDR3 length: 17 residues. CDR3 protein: CASSETTSGSLRHEQFF. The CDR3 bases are TGTGCCAGCAGTGAGACCACTAGCGGGAGTTTGAGACATGAGCAGTTCTTC.

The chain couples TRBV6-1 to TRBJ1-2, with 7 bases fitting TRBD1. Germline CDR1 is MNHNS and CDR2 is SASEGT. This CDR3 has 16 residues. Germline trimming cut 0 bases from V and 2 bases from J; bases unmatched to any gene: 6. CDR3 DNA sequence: TGTGCCAGCAGTGAAGCCGACTTGACAGGGAACTATGGCTACACCTTC. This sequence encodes CASSEADLTGNYGYTF.

The CDR3 DNA reads as TGTGCCTGGAGGAGACCGGGAGGGACAGTAAAGGGACCAGCCTACGAGCAGTACTTC. It translates to CAWRRPGGTVKGPAYEQYF. The rearrangement uses TRBV30 and TRBJ2-7; maybe TRBD2 (8 bases). Per germline, CDR1 GTSNPN and CDR2 SVGIG (reference sequence). CDR3 size: 19 residues. V was shortened by 3 bases and J by 2 bases, with 29 bases between the two germline ends. Based on the CDR3 plus reference TRBV30 and TRBJ2-7, the full variable domain is SQTIHQWPATLVQPVGSPLSLECTVEGTSNPNLYWYRQAAGRGLQLLFYSVGIGQISSEVPQNLSASRPQDRQFILSSKKLLLSDSGFYLCAWRRPGGTVKGPAYEQYFGPGTRLTVT.

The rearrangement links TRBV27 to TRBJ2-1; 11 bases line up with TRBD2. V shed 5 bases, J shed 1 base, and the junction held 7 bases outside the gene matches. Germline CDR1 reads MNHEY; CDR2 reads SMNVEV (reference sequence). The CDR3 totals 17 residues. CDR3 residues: CASSPYSGRGSYNEQFF. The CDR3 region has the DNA TGTGCCAGCAGTCCTTATAGCGGGAGGGGATCCTACAATGAGCAGTTCTTC.

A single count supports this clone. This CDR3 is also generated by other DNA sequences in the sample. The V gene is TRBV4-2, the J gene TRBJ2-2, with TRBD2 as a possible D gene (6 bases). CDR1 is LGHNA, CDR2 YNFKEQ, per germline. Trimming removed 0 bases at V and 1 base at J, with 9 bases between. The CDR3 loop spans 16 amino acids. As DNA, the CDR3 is TGTGCCAGCAGCCAAGATGGGCGGGGGAACACCGGGGAGCTGTTTTTT. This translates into CASSQDGRGNTGELFF.

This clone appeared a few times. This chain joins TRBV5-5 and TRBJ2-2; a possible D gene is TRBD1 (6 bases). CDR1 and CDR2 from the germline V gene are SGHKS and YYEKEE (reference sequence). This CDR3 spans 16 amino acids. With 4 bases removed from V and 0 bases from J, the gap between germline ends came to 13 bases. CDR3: CASSRTGNSNTGELFF. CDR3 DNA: TGTGCCAGCAGCAGAACAGGGAATTCGAACACCGGGGAGCTGTTTTTT.

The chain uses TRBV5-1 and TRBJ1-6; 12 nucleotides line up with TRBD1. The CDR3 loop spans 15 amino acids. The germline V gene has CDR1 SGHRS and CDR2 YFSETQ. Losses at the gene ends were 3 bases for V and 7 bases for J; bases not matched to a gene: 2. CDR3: CASSWDRGPNSPLHF. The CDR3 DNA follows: TGCGCCAGCAGCTGGGACAGGGGGCCGAATTCACCCCTCCACTTT.

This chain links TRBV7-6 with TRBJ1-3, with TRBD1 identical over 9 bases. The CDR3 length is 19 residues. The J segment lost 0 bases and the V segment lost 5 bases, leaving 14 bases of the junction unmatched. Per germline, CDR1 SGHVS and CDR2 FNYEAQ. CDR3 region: CASSPRDRAILDSGNTIYF. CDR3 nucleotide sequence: TGTGCCAGCAGCCCCCGGGACAGGGCGATCCTAGACTCTGGAAACACCATATATTTT. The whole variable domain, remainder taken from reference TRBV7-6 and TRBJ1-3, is GAGVSQSPRYKVTKRGQDVALRCDPISGHVSLYWYRQALGQGPEFLTYFNYEAQQDKSGLPNDRFSAERPEGSISTLTIQRTEQRDSAMYRCASSPRDRAILDSGNTIYFGEGSWLTVV.

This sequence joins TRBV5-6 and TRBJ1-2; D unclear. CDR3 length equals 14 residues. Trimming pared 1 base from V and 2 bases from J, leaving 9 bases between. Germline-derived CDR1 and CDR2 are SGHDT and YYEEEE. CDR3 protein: CASSLFPGNYGYTF. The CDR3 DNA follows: TGTGCCAGCAGCTTGTTCCCCGGGAACTATGGCTACACCTTC. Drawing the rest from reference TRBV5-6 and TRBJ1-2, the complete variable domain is DAGVTQSPTHLIKTRGQQVTLRCSPKSGHDTVSWYQQALGQGPQFIFQYYEEEERQRGNFPDRFSGHQFPNYSSELNVNALLLGDSALYLCASSLFPGNYGYTFGSGTRLTVV.

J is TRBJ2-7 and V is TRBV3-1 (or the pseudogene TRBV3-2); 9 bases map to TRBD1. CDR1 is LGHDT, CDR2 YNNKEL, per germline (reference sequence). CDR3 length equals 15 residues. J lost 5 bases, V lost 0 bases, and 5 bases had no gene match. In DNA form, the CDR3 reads TGTGCCAGCAGCCAAGACCGGGACAGGGTCCACGAGCAGTACTTC. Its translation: CASSQDRDRVHEQYF.

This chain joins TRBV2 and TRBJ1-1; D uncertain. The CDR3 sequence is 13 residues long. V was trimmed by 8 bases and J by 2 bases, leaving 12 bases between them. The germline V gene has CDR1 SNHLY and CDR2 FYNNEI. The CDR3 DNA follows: TGTGCCAGCCAAGTTCGGGGAAACACTGAAGCTTTCTTT. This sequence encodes CASQVRGNTEAFF. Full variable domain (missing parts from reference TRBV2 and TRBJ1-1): EPEVTQTPSHQVTQMGQEVILRCVPISNHLYFYWYRQILGQKVEFLVSFYNNEISEKSEIFDDQFSVERPDGSNFTLKIRSTKLEDSAMYFCASQVRGNTEAFFGQGTRLTVV.

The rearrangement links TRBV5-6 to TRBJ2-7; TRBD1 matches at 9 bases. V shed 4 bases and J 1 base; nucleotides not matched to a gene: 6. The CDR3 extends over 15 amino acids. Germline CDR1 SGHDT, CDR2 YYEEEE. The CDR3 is CASSQGQGRSYEQYF. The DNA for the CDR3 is TGTGCCAGCAGCCAAGGACAGGGGAGGTCCTACGAGCAGTACTTC.

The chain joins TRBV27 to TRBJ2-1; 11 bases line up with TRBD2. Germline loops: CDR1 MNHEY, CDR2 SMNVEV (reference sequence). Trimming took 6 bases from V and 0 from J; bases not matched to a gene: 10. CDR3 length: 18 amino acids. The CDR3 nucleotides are TGTGCCAGCAGGGGACTAGCGGAGGGGAAGAGCTCCTACAATGAGCAGTTCTTC. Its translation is CASRGLAEGKSSYNEQFF.

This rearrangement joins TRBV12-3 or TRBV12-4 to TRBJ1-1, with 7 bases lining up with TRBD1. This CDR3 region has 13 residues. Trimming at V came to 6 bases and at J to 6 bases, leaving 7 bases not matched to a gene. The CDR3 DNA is TGTGCCAGCAGAGAACAGGGGTTCCCTGAAGCTTTCTTT. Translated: CASREQGFPEAFF.

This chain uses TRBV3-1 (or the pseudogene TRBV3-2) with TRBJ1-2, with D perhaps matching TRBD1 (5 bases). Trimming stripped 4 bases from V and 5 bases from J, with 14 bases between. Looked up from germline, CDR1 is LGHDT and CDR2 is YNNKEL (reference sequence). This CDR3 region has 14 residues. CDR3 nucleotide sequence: TGTGCCAGCAGCCTCGGACACAAGGGTTATGGCTACACCTTC. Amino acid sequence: CASSLGHKGYGYTF.

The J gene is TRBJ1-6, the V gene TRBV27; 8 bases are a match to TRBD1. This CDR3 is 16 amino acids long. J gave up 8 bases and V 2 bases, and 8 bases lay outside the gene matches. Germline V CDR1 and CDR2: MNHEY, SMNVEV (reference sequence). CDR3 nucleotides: TGTGCCAGCAGTTTAGAATACAGGGGGGATTATTCACCCCTCCACTTT. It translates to CASSLEYRGDYSPLHF.

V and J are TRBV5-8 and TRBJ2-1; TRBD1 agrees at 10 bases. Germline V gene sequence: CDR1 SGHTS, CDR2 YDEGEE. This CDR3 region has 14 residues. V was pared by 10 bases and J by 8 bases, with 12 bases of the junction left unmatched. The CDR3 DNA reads TGTGCCTCCAAACGAGGGACAGGGGAGGATGAGCAGTTCTTC. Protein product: CASKRGTGEDEQFF.

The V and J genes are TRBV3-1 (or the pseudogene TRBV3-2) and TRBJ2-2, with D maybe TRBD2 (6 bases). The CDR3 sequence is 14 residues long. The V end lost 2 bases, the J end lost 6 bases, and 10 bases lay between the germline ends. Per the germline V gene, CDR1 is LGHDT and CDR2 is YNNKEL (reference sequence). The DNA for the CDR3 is TGTGCCAGCAGCCAATCTACGGGGGCCGGGGAGCTGTTTTTT. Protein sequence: CASSQSTGAGELFF.

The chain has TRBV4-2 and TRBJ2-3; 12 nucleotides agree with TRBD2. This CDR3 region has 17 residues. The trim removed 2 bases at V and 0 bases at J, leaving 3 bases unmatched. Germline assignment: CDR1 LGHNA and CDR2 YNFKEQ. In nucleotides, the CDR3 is TGTGCCAGCAGCCAAACTAGCGGGGGGTCTAGCACAGATACGCAGTATTTT. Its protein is CASSQTSGGSSTDTQYF.

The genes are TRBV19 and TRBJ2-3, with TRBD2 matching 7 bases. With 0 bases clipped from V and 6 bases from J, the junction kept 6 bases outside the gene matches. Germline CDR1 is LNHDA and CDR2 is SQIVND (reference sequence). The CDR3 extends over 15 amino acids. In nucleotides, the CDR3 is TGTGCCAGTAGTATAGATCGGACTAGTCGGGATACGCAGTATTTT. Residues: CASSIDRTSRDTQYF.